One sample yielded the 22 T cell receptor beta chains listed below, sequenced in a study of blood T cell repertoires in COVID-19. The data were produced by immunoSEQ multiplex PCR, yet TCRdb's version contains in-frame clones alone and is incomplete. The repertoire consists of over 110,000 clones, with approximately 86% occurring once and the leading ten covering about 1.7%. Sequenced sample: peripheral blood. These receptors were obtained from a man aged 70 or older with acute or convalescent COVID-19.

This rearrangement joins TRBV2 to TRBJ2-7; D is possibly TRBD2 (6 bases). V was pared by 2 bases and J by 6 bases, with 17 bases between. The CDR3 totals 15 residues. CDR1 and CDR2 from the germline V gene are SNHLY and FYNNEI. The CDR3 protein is CASSEFSGAQGEQYF. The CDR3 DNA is TGTGCCAGCAGTGAATTCTCGGGAGCCCAGGGCGAGCAGTACTTC.

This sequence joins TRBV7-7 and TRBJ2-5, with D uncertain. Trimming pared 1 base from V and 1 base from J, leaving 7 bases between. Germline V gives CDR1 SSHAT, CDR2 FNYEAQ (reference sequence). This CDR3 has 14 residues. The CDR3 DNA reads TGTGCCAGCAGCTTAGGTAACGGCCAAGAGACCCAGTACTTC. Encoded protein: CASSLGNGQETQYF. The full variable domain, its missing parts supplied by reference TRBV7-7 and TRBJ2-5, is GAGVSQSPRYKVTKRGQDVTLRCDPISSHATLYWYQQALGQGPEFLTYFNYEAQPDKSGLPSDRFSAERPEGSISTLTIQRTEQRDSAMYRCASSLGNGQETQYFGPGTRLLVL.

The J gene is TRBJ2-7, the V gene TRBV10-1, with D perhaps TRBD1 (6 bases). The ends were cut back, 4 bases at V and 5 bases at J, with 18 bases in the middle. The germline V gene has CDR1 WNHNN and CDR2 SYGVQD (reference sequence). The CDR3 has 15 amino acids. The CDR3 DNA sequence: TGCGCCAGCAGTGTTCGTCCGGGACAAAGACACGAGCAGTACTTC. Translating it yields CASSVRPGQRHEQYF.

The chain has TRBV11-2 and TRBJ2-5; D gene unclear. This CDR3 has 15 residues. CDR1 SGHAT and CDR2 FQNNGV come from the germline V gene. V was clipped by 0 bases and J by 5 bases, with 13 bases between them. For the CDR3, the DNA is TGTGCCAGCAGCTTAGATGTCCATACTTGGGAGACCCAGTACTTC. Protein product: CASSLDVHTWETQYF.

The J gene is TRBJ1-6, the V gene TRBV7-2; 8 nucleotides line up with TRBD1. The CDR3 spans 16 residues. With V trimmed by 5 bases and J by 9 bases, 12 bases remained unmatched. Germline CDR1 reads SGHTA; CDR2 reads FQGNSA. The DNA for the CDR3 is TGTGCCAGCAGCCTAGTAGGACAGGGTTCGAGTTCACCCCTCCACTTT. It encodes CASSLVGQGSSSPLHF.

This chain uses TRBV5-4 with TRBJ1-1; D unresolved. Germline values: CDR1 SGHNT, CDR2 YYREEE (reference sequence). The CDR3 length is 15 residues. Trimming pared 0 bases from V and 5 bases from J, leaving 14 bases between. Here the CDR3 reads CASSLGWGGQTEAFF. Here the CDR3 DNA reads TGTGCCAGCAGCTTGGGGTGGGGAGGGCAGACTGAAGCTTTCTTT. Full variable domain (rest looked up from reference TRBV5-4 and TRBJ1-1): ETGVTQSPTHLIKTRGQQVTLRCSSQSGHNTVSWYQQALGQGPQFIFQYYREEENGRGNFPPRFSGLQFPNYSSELNVNALELDDSALYLCASSLGWGGQTEAFFGQGTRLTVV.

The CDR3: CATRKGSSDTGELFF. The CDR3 bases are TGTGCCACCAGGAAGGGGTCATCGGACACCGGGGAGCTGTTTTTT. This chain joins TRBV24-1 and TRBJ2-2, with D possibly TRBD1 on 5 matching bases. Germline CDR1 reads KGHDR; CDR2 reads SFDVKD. The CDR3 consists of 15 residues. V was cut by 7 bases and J by 3 bases, with 14 bases left in between.

The CDR3 loop is CASSLMDRVSYEQYF. For the CDR3, the DNA is TGTGCCAGCAGCTTAATGGACAGGGTCTCCTACGAGCAGTACTTC. The chain combines TRBV7-3 with TRBJ2-7, with TRBD1 matching 8 bases. The CDR3 has 15 residues. The V segment lost 1 base and the J segment 0 bases; nucleotides outside the gene matches: 2. Germline-derived CDR1 and CDR2 are SGHTA and FQGTGA.

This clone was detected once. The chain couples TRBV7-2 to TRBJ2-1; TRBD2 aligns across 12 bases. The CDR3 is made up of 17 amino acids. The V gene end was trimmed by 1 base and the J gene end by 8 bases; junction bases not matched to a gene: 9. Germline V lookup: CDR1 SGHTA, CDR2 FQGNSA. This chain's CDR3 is CASSLERALAGGHEQFF. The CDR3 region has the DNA TGTGCCAGCAGCTTAGAGCGGGCTCTAGCGGGAGGGCATGAGCAGTTCTTC.

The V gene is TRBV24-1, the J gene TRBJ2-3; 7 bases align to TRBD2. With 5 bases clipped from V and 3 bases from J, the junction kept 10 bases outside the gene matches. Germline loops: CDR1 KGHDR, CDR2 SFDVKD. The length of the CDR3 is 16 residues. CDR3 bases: TGTGCCACCAGTGGATCCGGGCTGGGGGGGACAGATACGCAGTATTTT. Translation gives CATSGSGLGGTDTQYF.

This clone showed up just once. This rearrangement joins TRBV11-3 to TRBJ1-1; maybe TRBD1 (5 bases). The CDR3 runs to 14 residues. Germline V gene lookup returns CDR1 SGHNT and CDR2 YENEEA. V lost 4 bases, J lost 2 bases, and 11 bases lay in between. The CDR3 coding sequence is TGTGCCAGCAGCTCAGGGCTTCCCAACACTGAAGCTTTCTTT. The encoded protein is CASSSGLPNTEAFF.

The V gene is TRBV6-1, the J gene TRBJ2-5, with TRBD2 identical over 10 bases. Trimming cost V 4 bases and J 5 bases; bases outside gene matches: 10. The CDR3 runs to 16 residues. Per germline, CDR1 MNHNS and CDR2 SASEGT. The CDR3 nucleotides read TGTGCCAGCAGTGCCAGGCCTAGCGGGAGCCCCGAGACCCAGTACTTC. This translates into CASSARPSGSPETQYF.

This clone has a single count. As DNA, the CDR3 is TGTGCCAGCACCCCCCAGGAAGTAGCCAAAAACATTCAGTACTTC. Translating it yields CASTPQEVAKNIQYF. The chain carries TRBV28 and TRBJ2-4; the D is unclear. This CDR3 has 15 amino acids. Looked up from germline, CDR1 is MDHEN and CDR2 is SYDVKM. Trimming removed 7 bases from V and 0 bases from J, with 13 bases in between.

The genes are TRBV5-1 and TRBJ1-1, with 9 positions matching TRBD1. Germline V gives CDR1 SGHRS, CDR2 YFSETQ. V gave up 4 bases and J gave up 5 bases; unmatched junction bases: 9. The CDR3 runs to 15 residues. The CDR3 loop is CASSPTGGAGTEAFF. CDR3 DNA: TGCGCCAGCAGCCCCACAGGGGGCGCGGGAACTGAAGCTTTCTTT. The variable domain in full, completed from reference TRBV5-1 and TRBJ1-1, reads KAGVTQTPRYLIKTRGQQVTLSCSPISGHRSVSWYQQTPGQGLQFLFEYFSETQRNKGNFPGRFSGRQFSNSRSEMNVSTLELGDSALYLCASSPTGGAGTEAFFGQGTRLTVV.

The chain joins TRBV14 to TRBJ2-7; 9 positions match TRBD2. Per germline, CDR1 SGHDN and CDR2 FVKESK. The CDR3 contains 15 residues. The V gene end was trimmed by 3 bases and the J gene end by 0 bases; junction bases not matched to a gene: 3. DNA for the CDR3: TGTGCCAGCAGCCATAAGCGGGGGGCCTCCTACGAGCAGTACTTC. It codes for CASSHKRGASYEQYF.

The CDR3 nucleotides read TGTGCCAGCAGCTTGGGTAGGGACTTACAGGGGTCCTATAATTCACCCCTCCACTTT. This sequence encodes CASSLGRDLQGSYNSPLHF. The gene calls are TRBV5-4 and TRBJ1-6; the match to TRBD1 covers 7 bases. This CDR3 is 19 amino acids long. With V trimmed by 0 bases and J by 1 base, 10 bases remained unmatched. Germline V gene sequence: CDR1 SGHNT, CDR2 YYREEE (reference sequence).

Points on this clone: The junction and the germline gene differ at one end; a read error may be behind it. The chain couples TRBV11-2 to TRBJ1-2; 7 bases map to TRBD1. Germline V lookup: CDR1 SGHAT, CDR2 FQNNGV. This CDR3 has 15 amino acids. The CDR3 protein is CTSSFAPGGNYGYTF. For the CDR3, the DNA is TGTACCAGCAGCTTCGCCCCAGGGGGGAACTATGGCTACACCTTC.

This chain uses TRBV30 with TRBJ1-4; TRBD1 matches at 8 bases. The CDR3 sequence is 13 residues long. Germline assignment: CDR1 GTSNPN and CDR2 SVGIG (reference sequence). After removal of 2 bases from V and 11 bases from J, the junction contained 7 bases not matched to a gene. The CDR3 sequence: CAWSTGQVGKLFF. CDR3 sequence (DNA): TGTGCCTGGAGTACGGGACAGGTGGGCAAACTGTTTTTT.

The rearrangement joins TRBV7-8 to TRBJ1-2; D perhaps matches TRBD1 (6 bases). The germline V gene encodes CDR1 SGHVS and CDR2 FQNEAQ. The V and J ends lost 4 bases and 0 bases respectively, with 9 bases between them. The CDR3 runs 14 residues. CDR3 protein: CASSSRQANYGYTF. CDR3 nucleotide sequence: TGTGCCAGCAGCTCCCGACAGGCTAACTATGGCTACACCTTC.

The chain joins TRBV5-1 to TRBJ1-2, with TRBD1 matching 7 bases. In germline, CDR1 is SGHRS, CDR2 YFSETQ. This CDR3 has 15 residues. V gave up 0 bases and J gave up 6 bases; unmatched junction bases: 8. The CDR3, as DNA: TGCGCCAGCAGCTTGGGTACAGGGGCCACAGATGGCTACACCTTC. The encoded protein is CASSLGTGATDGYTF.

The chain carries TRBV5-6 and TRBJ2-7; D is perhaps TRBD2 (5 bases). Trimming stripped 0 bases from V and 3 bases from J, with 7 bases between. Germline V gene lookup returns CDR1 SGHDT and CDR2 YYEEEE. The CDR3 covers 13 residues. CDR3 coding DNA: TGTGCCAGCAGCTTGGTCGGGGTCTACGAGCAGTACTTC. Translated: CASSLVGVYEQYF.

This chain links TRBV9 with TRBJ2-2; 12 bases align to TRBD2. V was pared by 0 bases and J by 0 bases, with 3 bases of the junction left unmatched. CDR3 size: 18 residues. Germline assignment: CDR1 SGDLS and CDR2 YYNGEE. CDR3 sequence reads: CASSVALAGGTNTGELFF. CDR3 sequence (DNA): TGTGCCAGCAGCGTAGCACTAGCGGGGGGTACGAACACCGGGGAGCTGTTTTTT.